This TCR beta chain is from a study of cytomegalovirus exposure and HLA in healthy donors. General study points: Association of a missense DCLRE1C variant with TCR beta V- and J-gene trimming was reported in a later analysis. Per a later analysis, HLA-associated TCR beta chains showed more clonal expansion than other, equally common TCR beta chains.

This clone was seen just once. Its specificity is unknown. Primers for the PCR totalled 60 Vbeta and 13 Jbeta. Sequencing was performed with immunoSEQ multiplex PCR; in TCRdb, only in-frame clones are kept and a portion is missing. The sample shows 150,000 to 190,000 clones, approximately 72% of them seen only once. Between the trimmed V and J ends, which lost 6 bases and 5 bases, there was a span of 18 bases. The germline V gene has CDR1 MRHNA and CDR2 SNTAGT. The CDR3 length is 15 residues. Input material: PBMCs. The chain carries TRBV6-4 and TRBJ2-3; D is undetermined. This receptor was identified in a man between 18 and 29 years old in good health and CMV-seronegative. The CDR3 nucleotides read TGTGCCAGCAGCCCCTGGGCAGGCGAGCAAGATACGCAGTATTTT. It is translated as CASSPWAGEQDTQYF.